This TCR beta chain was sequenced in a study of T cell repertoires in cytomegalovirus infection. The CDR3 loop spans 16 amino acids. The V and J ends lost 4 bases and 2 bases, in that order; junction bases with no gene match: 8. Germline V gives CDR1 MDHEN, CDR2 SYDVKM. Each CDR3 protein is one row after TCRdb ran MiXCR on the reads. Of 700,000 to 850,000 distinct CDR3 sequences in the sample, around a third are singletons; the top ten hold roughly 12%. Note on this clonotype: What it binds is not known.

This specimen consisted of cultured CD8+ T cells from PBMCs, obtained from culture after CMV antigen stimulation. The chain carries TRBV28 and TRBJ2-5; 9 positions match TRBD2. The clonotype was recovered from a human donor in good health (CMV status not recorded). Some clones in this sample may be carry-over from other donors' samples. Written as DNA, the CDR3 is TGTGCCAGCAGTTCCTGGGCTAGCGGGGTTCAAGAGACCCAGTACTTC. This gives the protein CASSSWASGVQETQYF. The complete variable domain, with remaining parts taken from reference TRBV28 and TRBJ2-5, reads DVKVTQSSRYLVKRTGEKVFLECVQDMDHENMFWYRQDPGLGLRLIYFSYDVKMKEKGDIPEGYSVSREKKERFSLILESASTNQTSMYLCASSSWASGVQETQYFGPGTRLLVL.